Below are 16 T cell receptor beta chains sequenced from a single sample in a study of cytomegalovirus exposure and HLA in healthy donors. A multiplex PCR was run with 60 Vbeta primers and 13 Jbeta primers. Assay: immunoSEQ multiplex PCR; the TCRdb copy retains only in-frame clones and omits some. The top ten clones hold around 1.6% of a sample with around 110,000 clones, around 75% of them seen once. The specimen sequenced was PBMCs. All receptors come from a woman younger than 35 in good health and CMV-seronegative.

The CDR3 DNA is TGTGCCAGCAGCTCCCGGGACAGCCGGTACGAGCAGTACTTC. Translated, it gives CASSSRDSRYEQYF. The chain links TRBV7-2 to TRBJ2-7; 7 nucleotides match TRBD1. CDR3 length: 14 residues. V gave up 4 bases and J gave up 4 bases; unmatched junction bases: 7. CDR1 and CDR2 from the germline V gene are SGHTA and FQGNSA.

V gene TRBV27 combines with J gene TRBJ2-3; D may be TRBD1 (6 bases). In germline, CDR1 is MNHEY, CDR2 SMNVEV (reference sequence). V dropped 3 bases and J dropped 6 bases, with 13 bases sitting between them. The CDR3 is 14 amino acids. CDR3 sequence: CASSFRGIADTQYF. CDR3 DNA: TGTGCCAGCAGTTTCAGGGGAATCGCGGATACGCAGTATTTT.

V gene TRBV4-1 combines with J gene TRBJ1-4; 9 bases fit TRBD1. The CDR3 is 15 residues long. Germline CDR1 MGHRA, CDR2 YSYEKL. V lost 4 bases and J lost 6; bases outside the gene matches: 6. The CDR3: CASSRAQGADEKLFF. Here the CDR3 DNA reads TGCGCCAGCAGCCGCGCACAGGGGGCGGATGAAAAACTGTTTTTT.

V and J are TRBV28 and TRBJ1-4, with 8 bases fitting TRBD1. The CDR3 consists of 18 residues. After removal of 4 bases from V and 0 bases from J, the junction contained 10 bases not matched to a gene. Germline-derived CDR1 and CDR2 are MDHEN and SYDVKM. Here the CDR3 DNA reads TGTGCCAGCAGTTCCCACTCGACAGGGGTAACAACTAATGAAAAACTGTTTTTT. Translated: CASSSHSTGVTTNEKLFF. Based on the CDR3 plus reference TRBV28 and TRBJ1-4, the full variable domain is DVKVTQSSRYLVKRTGEKVFLECVQDMDHENMFWYRQDPGLGLRLIYFSYDVKMKEKGDIPEGYSVSREKKERFSLILESASTNQTSMYLCASSSHSTGVTTNEKLFFGSGTQLSVL.

The chain joins TRBV6-1 to TRBJ2-7; 10 bases map to TRBD1. The CDR3 length is 16 residues. The germline gives CDR1 MNHNS, CDR2 SASEGT. Trimming cost V 4 bases and J 6 bases; bases outside gene matches: 12. CDR3 region: CASSAPRTGGWGEQYF. DNA of the CDR3: TGTGCCAGCAGTGCACCCAGGACAGGGGGTTGGGGCGAGCAGTACTTC.

The gene calls are TRBV6-1 and TRBJ1-3; unclear D gene. CDR3 length: 16 amino acids. V was shortened by 2 bases and J by 0 bases, with 11 bases between the two germline ends. Per the germline V gene, CDR1 is MNHNS and CDR2 is SASEGT. The CDR3 DNA is TGTGCCAGCAGTGAACTTAACAGACGCTCTGGAAACACCATATATTTT. This encodes CASSELNRRSGNTIYF.

The CDR3, as DNA: TGTGCCACCAGCAGACAGCGGGGGGTAACCGGGGAGCTGTTTTTT. Protein: CATSRQRGVTGELFF. The chain uses TRBV15 and TRBJ2-2, with 9 bases lining up with TRBD2. With V trimmed by 2 bases and J by 5 bases, 3 bases remained unmatched. The CDR3 extends over 15 amino acids. Germline values: CDR1 LNHNV, CDR2 YYDKDF (reference sequence).

V and J are TRBV5-4 and TRBJ1-2; TRBD1 matches 9 bases. CDR3 length: 15 residues. The germline V gene encodes CDR1 SGHNT and CDR2 YYREEE (reference sequence). After removal of 5 bases from V and 5 bases from J, the junction contained 10 bases not matched to a gene. CDR3 protein: CASRVTGTGIYGYTF. CDR3 DNA sequence: TGTGCCAGCAGGGTTACCGGGACAGGGATATATGGCTACACCTTC.

This chain uses TRBV9 with TRBJ2-3; the D gene is possibly TRBD1 (6 bases). Germline-derived CDR1 and CDR2 are SGDLS and YYNGEE. The ends were cut back, 0 bases at V and 5 bases at J, with 10 bases in the middle. CDR3 length equals 14 residues. CDR3 in DNA: TGTGCCAGCAGCGTAGGAGGGGGAGAAGATACGCAGTATTTT. It specifies CASSVGGGEDTQYF.

V is TRBV29-1 and J is TRBJ2-7; no clear D gene. Per germline, CDR1 SQVTM and CDR2 ANQGSEA. Trimming pared 6 bases from V and 1 base from J, leaving 13 bases between. CDR3 length: 13 amino acids. CDR3 amino acids: CSVAARLSYEQYF. Written as DNA, the CDR3 is TGCAGCGTCGCCGCGCGCCTATCCTACGAGCAGTACTTC.

This chain joins TRBV29-1 and TRBJ2-7; possible D gene TRBD2, 5 bases. V shed 0 bases and J shed 1 base, with 10 bases lying between them. There are 14 residues in the CDR3. Germline CDR1 SQVTM, CDR2 ANQGSEA. For the CDR3, the DNA is TGCAGCGTTGAAGACAGAGGGATTTCCTACGAGCAGTACTTC. Encoded protein: CSVEDRGISYEQYF.

CDR3 in amino acids: CASSLPGTGLYEQYF. In DNA, the CDR3 is TGTGCCAGCAGCCTCCCCGGGACAGGGCTCTACGAGCAGTACTTC. The rearrangement uses TRBV5-4 and TRBJ2-7, with TRBD1 identical over 9 bases. Germline values: CDR1 SGHNT, CDR2 YYREEE (reference sequence). This CDR3 has 15 amino acids. V was clipped by 4 bases and J by 3 bases; unmatched bases: 8. The variable domain in full, with the rest retrieved from reference TRBV5-4 and TRBJ2-7, is ETGVTQSPTHLIKTRGQQVTLRCSSQSGHNTVSWYQQALGQGPQFIFQYYREEENGRGNFPPRFSGLQFPNYSSELNVNALELDDSALYLCASSLPGTGLYEQYFGPGTRLTVT.

In this sample, this clone turned up once. This chain connects TRBV30 to TRBJ2-2; TRBD1 agrees at 11 bases. With 3 bases clipped from V and 6 bases from J, the junction kept 3 bases outside the gene matches. Per germline, CDR1 GTSNPN and CDR2 SVGIG (reference sequence). The CDR3 consists of 14 residues. The CDR3 nucleotides are TGTGCCTGGAGCGGGACAGGGGGGTCCGGGGAGCTGTTTTTT. Translating gives CAWSGTGGSGELFF.

V is TRBV5-1 and J is TRBJ1-2, with TRBD1 as a possible D gene (6 bases). The germline V and J ends were trimmed by 4 bases and 7 bases, with 17 bases remaining between them. The CDR3 contains 14 residues. CDR1 and CDR2 from the germline V gene are SGHRS and YFSETQ. In DNA, the CDR3 is TGCGCCAGCAGCCCACCCGGGTGGGGGCTTGGCTACACCTTC. Translated, it gives CASSPPGWGLGYTF.

The V and J genes are TRBV7-9 and TRBJ2-3; 12 bases are shared with TRBD2. Trimming cost V 2 bases and J 2 bases; bases outside gene matches: 11. The CDR3 spans 19 residues. Germline V gene lookup returns CDR1 SEHNR and CDR2 FQNEAQ (reference sequence). CDR3 nucleotides: TGTGCCAGCAGCTTAACTAGCGGGGGGAACACACCCTACACAGATACGCAGTATTTT. The encoded protein is CASSLTSGGNTPYTDTQYF.

This clone was seen a handful of times. The chain employs TRBV27 and TRBJ2-5, with TRBD2 identical over 12 bases. The germline CDR1 and CDR2 sequences are MNHEY and SMNVEV (reference sequence). The V and J ends lost 5 bases and 4 bases, in that order; junction bases with no gene match: 11. This CDR3 is 17 amino acids long. CDR3 nucleotide sequence: TGTGCCAGCAGTCCCCGGCTCCTAGCGGGGGGGCCAGAGACCCAGTACTTC. It codes for CASSPRLLAGGPETQYF.